This T cell receptor (beta chain) was recorded in a study of blood T cell repertoires in COVID-19 (dated by TCRdb to about 2020). For the wider study: The collaborator samples originated in the United States, Italy and Spain and spanned the acute and convalescent phases of COVID-19. The prospective study material was composed of cDNA or gDNA derived from T cells, B-cell-depleted T cells, or PBMCs. Subjects who had been exposed to COVID-19, were actively infected with it, or had recovered from it provided the deeply sampled blood TCRbeta repertoires that made up the dataset. The repertoires were made available in a free public database intended to serve as a resource for research on the immune response to SARS-CoV-2. Samples were obtained from the ongoing ImmuneRACE study (first 160 participants) and from about 1,300 subjects provided by 6 global collaborators. Nearly every sample came with metadata listing a de-identified subject ID, COVID-19 status, age in years and sex. Where available, HLA class I and class II types were obtained from metadata supplied by the sample provider rather than from assay-based typing.

V trim: 4 bases; J trim: 9 bases; unmatched bases: 12. The CDR3 spans 16 residues, from the cysteine through the phenylalanine. Only the CDR3 part of the read is kept: 48 bases, read in frame from the first base. CDR1 and CDR2 were assigned from the germline V gene (reference sequence) as LNHDA and SQIVND. Of note for this clone: Its antigen is not yet known. No base quality values were provided; no much bigger clone lies one nucleotide off.

Whole blood was collected in K2EDTA tubes by collaborating institutions according to the institutions' own protocols. For TCRbeta analysis, collaborators shipped samples as frozen whole blood, isolated PBMCs, or DNA extracted from either of those sample types. Study-level results and caveats: Clinical and demographic metadata were provided uncurated, with the amount varying by source and participant.

The immunoSEQ Assay, a bias-controlled multiplex PCR, was used to amplify TCRbeta CDR3 regions from genomic DNA. As for the authors' bioinformatics: The number of nucleated cells in each sample was estimated by amplification of reference gene primers within the assay. To quantify the absolute abundance of each unique TCRbeta CDR3 rearrangement, sequence reads were collapsed and filtered. For each sample, productive Simpson clonality was calculated as the square root of Simpson's diversity index across productive rearrangements. This is the immuneACCESS table as TCRdb keeps it, with only in-frame sequences that have V and J called. A part of the clones is gone; compared with another copy, unresolved V genes explain less than half, and the rest is unexplained. The V and J calls and clone size were taken over from that table, and D and trimming were inferred from the DNA. The sample table lists about 250,000 clones, around 80% of them with a count of one. The ten largest clones take up around 7.9% of the sample.

The sequence was collected from a middle-aged man with active or convalescent COVID-19. Specimen: peripheral blood. The chain is assembled from TRBV19 and TRBJ1-6, with 7 bases in between that match TRBD1. The sequence in DNA is TGTGCCAGTAGTACGACAGGGCTTTTTGACTCTTCACCCCTCCACTTT. This sequence encodes CASSTTGLFDSSPLHF.